The source of this TCR beta chain is a study of T cells in Graves' hyperthyroidism and ophthalmopathy. This clonotype was seen ten or more times. V lost 0 bases and J 4 bases, leaving 6 bases between the germline ends. Germline-derived CDR1 and CDR2 are SGHAT and FQNNGV. The length of the CDR3 is 13 residues. TCR beta CDR3 regions were amplified from RNA transcripts. The HTBI set primed first-round TCR CDR3 RT-PCR. TCRdb re-called the multiplex PCR reads with MiXCR, one entry per CDR3 protein. Of roughly 700,000 distinct CDR3 sequences in the sample, approximately 15% were seen once. This receptor was identified in a woman aged 18-35 years with Graves' hyperthyroidism. The chain recombines TRBV11-2 with TRBJ2-5; possible D gene TRBD1, 6 bases. The source material was blood. DNA of the CDR3: TGTGCCAGCAGCTTAGACAGGGGAGAGACCCAGTACTTC. The encoded protein is CASSLDRGETQYF.